This T cell receptor (beta chain) was observed in a study of CD8+CD57+ T cells in acquired aplastic anemia. Study-level background: When averaged, DNA from sorted CD4+ and CD8+ cells came to approximately 3 ug.

TCR beta VDJ and CDR3 were profiled, and genomic DNA was the template. TCRdb re-called the reads through MiXCR, storing one row per CDR3 protein. This table has 150,000 to 200,000 distinct CDR3 sequences, approximately 48% appearing once. Trimming removed 0 bases from V and 4 bases from J; junction bases left unmatched: 8. Germline loops: CDR1 SGDLS, CDR2 YYNGEE. The CDR3 has 16 amino acids. The sequenced patients had an expansion of CD8+CD57+ cells seen by flow cytometry. There were no patients without severe acquired aplastic anemia. This clonotype appeared many times. V gene TRBV9 combines with J gene TRBJ1-2; 8 positions agree with TRBD1. Sequenced sample: sorted CD4+, CD8+, or CD8+CD57+ T cells (not recorded which) from PBMCs. The clonotype was recovered from a human donor with aplastic anemia. This CDR3 reads CASSVGPTGASYGYTF. The DNA of the CDR3 is TGTGCCAGCAGCGTAGGTCCGACAGGGGCGAGCTATGGCTACACCTTC.